This T cell receptor (beta chain) appears in the sequencing data of a study of cytomegalovirus exposure and HLA in healthy donors (dated by TCRdb to about 2017). For the study in its entirety: In an earlier analysis of under 750 of the donors, 250 to 300 Gb of sequence data and approximately 100 million unique TCR beta sequences from 150 million to 200 million T cells were reported. An early release that covered 640 HLA-typed donors contained about 300 gigabases of sequencing data and tens of millions of unique TCR sequences. Of the roughly 400 genotyped donors, roughly 85% fell in the genetic ancestry cluster associated with self-reported Caucasian donors. The study was designed to test whether signatures of past pathogen exposure could be identified by cataloging public T cell receptors. The study used immunosequencing to profile the T cell repertoires of approximately 690 subjects and linked those repertoires to cytomegalovirus serostatus. A separate validation cohort of 90 to 150 different subjects was used in addition to the roughly 670-subject first cohort. The study combined high-throughput TCR immunosequencing, statistical association of individual TCRs with disease status, and machine learning to predict cytomegalovirus infection status. A later analysis re-examined previously published TCR beta repertoires from just over 650 donors and added high-resolution HLA genotyping to investigate patterns of TCR occurrence. Rather than using new phenotypic data, the later analysis identified candidate immune exposures from TCR beta sequences and from how often those sequences occurred across donors. In an earlier analysis of over 550 of the donors, high-throughput TCR beta sequencing was used to judge whether each TCR beta V gene segment behaved as functional or pseudogenic. Donor age, sex, ethnicity and CMV serostatus were compiled alongside the repertoire data. In a later genetic analysis, genome-wide SNP genotypes for about 65% of the roughly 670 donors were used, and that subset was treated as a discovery cohort. All discovery cohort repertoires had been generated on a single sequencing platform. HLA typing included class I and class II loci at four-digit resolution. Typing coverage varied by locus: roughly 620-630 donors for A, B, C, DRB1 and DQB1; roughly 560 for DQA1; 600 to 610 for DPA1; fewer than 480 for DPB1. A handful of DR-DQ haplotypes were handled as single units for association and clustering because linkage in the cohort was strong. Among a few hundred genotyped donors of the cohort, an average of approximately 250,000 unique TCR beta nucleotide sequences were sequenced per donor, roughly 18% of them non-productive.

Beyond this particular receptor, the publication reports: In a later analysis, several top co-occurrence clusters were reported to appear linked to parvovirus B19, influenza, CMV and Epstein-Barr virus. Some IMGT-functional V segments, including TRBV6-2 and TRBV6-3, could not be told apart with the 87-base-pair reads, so those segments were excluded. In vitro tests confirmed that a few of the cytomegalovirus-associated TCR beta chains recognize cytomegalovirus antigens. Across donors, most TCR sequences were observed very rarely, whereas some public TCRs were present in many individuals. The study listed over 150 TCR beta chains as associated with cytomegalovirus. This cohort had only TCR beta chains sequenced, and the lack of alpha or paired-chain data limited which features could be detected. A cluster of highly shared sequence variants was judged likely to represent a technical artifact of the sequencing pipeline. The classifier was reported to diagnose cytomegalovirus status with high specificity and sensitivity in both the original and validation cohorts. It was suggested by the authors that the approach could potentially be generalized to other disease states and immunological phenotypes. Because counts were too low, some 17 rarely observed V segments, including chromosome 9 orphons, were excluded from the earlier analysis of around 640 of the donors. The presence/absence analyses assumed that sequencing depth was roughly uniform across donors, and that assumption may not be true. A later analysis associated about 17,000 TCR beta sequences with specific HLA alleles at a false discovery rate of 0.05. In a later genetic analysis, a missense DCLRE1C variant was associated with V-gene and J-gene trimming of TCR beta chains, and the association was replicated in an independent cohort. Broadly in line with IMGT annotations, most TCR beta V segments showed up in productive rearrangements about 87% or about 30% of the time in an earlier analysis of approximately 600 of the donors. For the cohort, immune exposure information was limited to CMV serostatus. When HLA alleles, especially DR and DQ, strongly co-occurred, TCR associations were difficult to assign to individual alleles. A further reported finding was that TCR beta sequences accurately predicted the HLA-A and HLA-B alleles for most subjects in the first cohort. A later genetic analysis reported fewer N-insertions in productive TCRs among donors in an Asian-associated ancestry cluster than the approximately 670-donor mean. In a later analysis, HLA-associated TCR beta chains showed more clonal expansion and lower generation probabilities than non-associated chains that were equally common. In a later analysis, the rate of TCR association differed among HLA loci, with DRB1 alleles having the most associated TCRs and HLA-C alleles having the fewest. Linkage disequilibrium might explain the correlated functional status among segregating V segments, but an unknown experimental factor could not be excluded. In a later analysis, most CMV-associated TCR beta chains were found to appear HLA-restricted, with HLA associations seemingly driven largely by CMV exposure. Because HLA typing was missing for some donors at each locus, association tests included only the typed subset.

In total, 666 healthy bone marrow donors made up the cohort. All cohort members were sampled while nominally healthy, although unrecorded immune exposures were likely present. The donor was CMV seronegative and was included in the group of 352 seronegative cohort members. Every donor gave a peripheral blood sample, and the peripheral blood mononuclear cells from that sample were used for TCR beta sequencing. The Qiagen DNeasy Blood Extraction Kit was used to extract genomic DNA from the blood cell samples. With regard to this clone: Its antigen remains unidentified. Base-call qualities are not available, and no considerably larger clone is one nucleotide away.

Library prep was done by the immunoSEQ multiplex PCR assay. For the multiplex PCR, a mixture combining 60 forward primers for TCR Vbeta segments and 13 reverse primers for TCR Jbeta segments was used. The CDR3 region of rearranged TCR beta genes was amplified from genomic DNA by a multiplex PCR assay. On the Illumina HiSeq System, the amplified TCR beta libraries were sequenced as 87-base-pair reads. Per the source publication's procedure: A later analysis tallied roughly 80 million unique TCR beta chains across the 666 repertoires, and around 10 million of those chains were shared by two or more donors. To remove PCR and sequencing errors, raw reads were error-corrected and collapsed into unique sequences using a nearest-neighbor algorithm that merged closely related sequences. CDR3 sequences were aligned to IMGT reference sequences to assign V, D and J gene segments. Each retained sequence needed at least a six-nucleotide match to both a V gene segment and a J gene segment. Rearrangements were classified as productive when the CDR3 lacked stop codons and remained in frame with V and J, and all other rearrangements were classified as non-productive. CDR3 was defined by IMGT convention, running from the second conserved V-encoded cysteine to the conserved J-encoded phenylalanine. The earlier analysis of about 560 of the donors excluded any sequence lacking an unambiguous match to a single V gene segment. In an earlier analysis of more than 500 of the donors, a V segment was called functional when productive rearrangements were above 56.7%, and segregating when the standard deviation between donors exceeded 5%. A statistical classification framework was developed to diagnose cytomegalovirus status using the catalog of TCR beta chain sequences. In a later analysis, TCR nucleotide sequences were compared against IMGT/GENE-DB human TR gene sequences so that V and J genes could be assigned. Using the TCRdist pipeline, a later analysis assigned CDR3 sequences along with most-parsimonious VDJ recombination scenarios. In a later analysis, each TCR beta chain was defined by its CDR3 amino acid sequence together with its V-gene family, and reads without a unique V-gene family were excluded. In a later analysis, some 600 highly shared, low-generation-probability nucleotide sequences were removed to address suspected cross-contamination and a sequencing artifact. In a later analysis, a clonal expansion index was calculated for each public chain from normalized within-repertoire ranks of inferred template counts. In a later analysis, generation probabilities were computed with a VDJ recombination model fitted to out-of-frame rearrangements, and the resulting probabilities were checked against IGoR. A later analysis scored TCR-TCR, TCR-HLA and TCR-CMV co-occurrence with hypergeometric tests, applying a repertoire-size bias correction to TCR pairs. In a later analysis, false discovery rates were estimated by permuting HLA or CMV assignments 20 times. In a later analysis, co-occurring TCRs were grouped using DBSCAN, with TCRdist sequence similarity added in when clustering inside HLA-allele-positive subsets. Repertoires with fewer than 30,000 or more than 120,000 public chains, plus five repertoires with anomalous nucleotide sharing, were excluded from co-occurrence clustering. This is the immuneACCESS table as TCRdb keeps it, with only in-frame sequences that have V and J called. A part of the clones is gone; compared with another copy, unresolved V genes explain less than half, and the rest is unexplained. The V and J calls and clone size are taken from that table; D and trimming were inferred from the DNA. The sample data list approximately 110,000 clones, and roughly 15% of these were observed just once. Under 2% of the sample rests with the top ten.

The CDR1 and CDR2 encoded by the germline V gene (reference sequence) are SGHNT and YYREEE. The CDR3 spans 15 residues, from the cysteine through the phenylalanine. Only the CDR3 part of the read is kept: 45 bases, read in frame from the first base. Trimming takes 3 bases from V and 3 bases from J, and the germline ends sit 16 bases apart. Sequenced sample: PBMCs. The sequence joins TRBV5-4 to TRBJ2-7, with a weak D call of TRBD2 (7 bases match). This TCR came from a woman younger than 35 in good health and CMV-seronegative. The CDR3 sequence is CASSSQRGGYYEQYF. In nucleotide form, the sequence is TGTGCCAGCAGCTCACAGCGCGGGGGCTACTACGAGCAGTACTTC.